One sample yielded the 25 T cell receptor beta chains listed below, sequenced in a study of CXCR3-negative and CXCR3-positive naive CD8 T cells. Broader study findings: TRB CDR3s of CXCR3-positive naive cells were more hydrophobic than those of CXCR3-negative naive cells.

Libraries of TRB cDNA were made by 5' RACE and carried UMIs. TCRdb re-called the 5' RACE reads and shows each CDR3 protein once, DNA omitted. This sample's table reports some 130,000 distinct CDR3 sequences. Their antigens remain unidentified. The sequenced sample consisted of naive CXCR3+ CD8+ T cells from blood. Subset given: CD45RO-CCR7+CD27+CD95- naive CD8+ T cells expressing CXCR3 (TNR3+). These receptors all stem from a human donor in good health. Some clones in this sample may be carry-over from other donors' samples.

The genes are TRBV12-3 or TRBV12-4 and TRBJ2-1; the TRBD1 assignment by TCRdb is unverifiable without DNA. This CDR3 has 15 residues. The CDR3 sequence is CASSLGPPLYNEQFF.

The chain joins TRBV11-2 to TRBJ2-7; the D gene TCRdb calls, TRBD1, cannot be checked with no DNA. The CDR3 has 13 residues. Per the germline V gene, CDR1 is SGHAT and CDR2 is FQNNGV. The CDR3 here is CASSLEPGGEQYF.

CDR3 residues: CASSQDTGGSEKLFF. V is TRBV4-3 and J is TRBJ1-4; TCRdb gives TRBD1 as the D gene, but with no DNA this cannot be confirmed. CDR1 is LGHNA and CDR2 is YSLEER in the germline V gene. CDR3 length equals 15 residues.

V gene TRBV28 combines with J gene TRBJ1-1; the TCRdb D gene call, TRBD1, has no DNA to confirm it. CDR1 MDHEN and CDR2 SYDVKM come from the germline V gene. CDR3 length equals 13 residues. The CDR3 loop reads CASSPPTNTEAFF. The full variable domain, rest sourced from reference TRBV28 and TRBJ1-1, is DVKVTQSSRYLVKRTGEKVFLECVQDMDHENMFWYRQDPGLGLRLIYFSYDVKMKEKGDIPEGYSVSREKKERFSLILESASTNQTSMYLCASSPPTNTEAFFGQGTRLTVV.

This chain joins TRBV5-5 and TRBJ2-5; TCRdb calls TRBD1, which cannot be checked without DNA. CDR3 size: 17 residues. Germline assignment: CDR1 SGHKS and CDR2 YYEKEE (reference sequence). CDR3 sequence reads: CASSLNINRGLRETQYF.

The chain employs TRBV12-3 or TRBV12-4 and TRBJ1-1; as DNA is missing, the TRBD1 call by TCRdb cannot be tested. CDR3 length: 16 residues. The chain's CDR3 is CASSPREGDMNTEAFF.

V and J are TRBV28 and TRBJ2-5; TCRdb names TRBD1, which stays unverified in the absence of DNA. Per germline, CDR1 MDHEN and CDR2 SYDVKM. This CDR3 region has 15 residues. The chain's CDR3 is CASSLWTGPEETQYF. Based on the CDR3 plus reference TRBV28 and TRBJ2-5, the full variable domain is DVKVTQSSRYLVKRTGEKVFLECVQDMDHENMFWYRQDPGLGLRLIYFSYDVKMKEKGDIPEGYSVSREKKERFSLILESASTNQTSMYLCASSLWTGPEETQYFGPGTRLLVL.

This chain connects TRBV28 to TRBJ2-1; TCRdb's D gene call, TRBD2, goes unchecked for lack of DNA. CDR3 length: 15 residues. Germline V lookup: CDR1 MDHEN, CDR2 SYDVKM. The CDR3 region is CASSRPSGRANEQFF.

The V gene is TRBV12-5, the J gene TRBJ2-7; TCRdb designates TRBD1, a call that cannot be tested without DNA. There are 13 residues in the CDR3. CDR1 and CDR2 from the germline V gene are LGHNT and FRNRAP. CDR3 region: CASGPGQGYEQYF.

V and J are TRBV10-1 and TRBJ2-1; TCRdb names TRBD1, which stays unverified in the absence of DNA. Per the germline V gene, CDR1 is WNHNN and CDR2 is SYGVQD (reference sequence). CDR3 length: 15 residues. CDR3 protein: CASSTAGTGDNEQFF.

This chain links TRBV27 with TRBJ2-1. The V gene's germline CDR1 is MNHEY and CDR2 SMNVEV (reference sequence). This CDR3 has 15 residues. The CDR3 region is CASSPTGSSYNEQFF.

This chain's CDR3 is CASSLGAGQGRAGELFF. The chain employs TRBV5-6 and TRBJ2-2; TCRdb calls TRBD1, which cannot be checked without DNA. Germline CDR1 reads SGHDT; CDR2 reads YYEEEE. CDR3 size: 17 residues.

Here the CDR3 reads CASSHGPGQGAYEQYF. The V and J genes are TRBV6-5 and TRBJ2-7; the D call from TCRdb, TRBD1, cannot be confirmed without DNA. The CDR3 spans 16 residues. The germline gives CDR1 MNHEY, CDR2 SVGAGI.

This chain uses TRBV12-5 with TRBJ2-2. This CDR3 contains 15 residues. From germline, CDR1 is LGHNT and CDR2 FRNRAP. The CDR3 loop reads CASGLIGGKTGELFF. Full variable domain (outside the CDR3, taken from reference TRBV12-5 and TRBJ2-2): DARVTQTPRHKVTEMGQEVTMRCQPILGHNTVFWYRQTMMQGLELLAYFRNRAPLDDSGMPKDRFSAEMPDATLATLKIQPSEPRDSAVYFCASGLIGGKTGELFFGEGSRLTVL.

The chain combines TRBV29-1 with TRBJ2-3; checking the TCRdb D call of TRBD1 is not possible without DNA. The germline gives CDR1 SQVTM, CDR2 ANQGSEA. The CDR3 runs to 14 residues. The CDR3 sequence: CSVVWGRVTDTQYF.

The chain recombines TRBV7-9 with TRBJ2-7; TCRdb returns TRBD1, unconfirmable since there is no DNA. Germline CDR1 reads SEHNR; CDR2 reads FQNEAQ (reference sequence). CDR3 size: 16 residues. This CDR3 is CASSLSYGDRAYEQYF.

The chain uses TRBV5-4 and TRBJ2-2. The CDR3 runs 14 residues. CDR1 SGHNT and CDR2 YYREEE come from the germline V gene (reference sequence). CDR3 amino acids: CASSLLSGTGELFF.

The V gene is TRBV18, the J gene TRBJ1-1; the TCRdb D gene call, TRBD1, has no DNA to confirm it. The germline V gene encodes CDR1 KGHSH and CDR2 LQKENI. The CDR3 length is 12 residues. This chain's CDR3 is CASSPFGTGAFF. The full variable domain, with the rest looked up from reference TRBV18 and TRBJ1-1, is NAGVMQNPRHLVRRRGQEARLRCSPMKGHSHVYWYRQLPEEGLKFMVYLQKENIIDESGMPKERFSAEFPKEGPSILRIQQVVRGDSAAYFCASSPFGTGAFFGQGTRLTVV.

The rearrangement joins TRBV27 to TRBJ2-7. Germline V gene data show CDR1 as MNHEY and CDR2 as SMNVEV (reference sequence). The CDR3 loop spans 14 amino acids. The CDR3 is CASSLSFSSYEQYF.

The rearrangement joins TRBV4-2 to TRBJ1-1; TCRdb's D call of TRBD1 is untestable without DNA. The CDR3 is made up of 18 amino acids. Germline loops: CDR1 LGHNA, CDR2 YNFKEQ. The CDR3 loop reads CASSQDGSLTGMSTEAFF.

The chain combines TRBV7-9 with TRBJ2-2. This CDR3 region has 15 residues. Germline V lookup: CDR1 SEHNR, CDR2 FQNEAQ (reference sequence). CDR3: CASSPTALGAGELFF.

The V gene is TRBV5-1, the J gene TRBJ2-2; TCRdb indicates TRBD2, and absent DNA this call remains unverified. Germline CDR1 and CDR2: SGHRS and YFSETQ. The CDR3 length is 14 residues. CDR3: CASSLTGRAGELFF.

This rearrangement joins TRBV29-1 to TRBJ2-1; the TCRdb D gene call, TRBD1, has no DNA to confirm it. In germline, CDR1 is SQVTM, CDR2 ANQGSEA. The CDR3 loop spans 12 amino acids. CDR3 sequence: CSVPGGYNEQFF.

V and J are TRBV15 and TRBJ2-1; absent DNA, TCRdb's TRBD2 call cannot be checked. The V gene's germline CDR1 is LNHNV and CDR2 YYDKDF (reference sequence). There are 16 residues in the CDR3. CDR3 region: CPTSRERGGLQMEQFF.

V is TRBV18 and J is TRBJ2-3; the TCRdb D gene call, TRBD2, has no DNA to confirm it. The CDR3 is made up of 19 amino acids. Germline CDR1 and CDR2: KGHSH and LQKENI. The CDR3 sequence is CASSRLLTRPSGSLDTQYF.